This T cell receptor beta chain is drawn from a study of blood T cell repertoires in COVID-19. Germline V lookup: CDR1 SGDLS, CDR2 YYNGEE. The CDR3 spans 12 residues. The J segment lost 6 bases and the V segment lost 4 bases, leaving 4 bases of the junction unmatched. Profiled with immunoSEQ multiplex PCR; TCRdb holds only in-frame clones, not every one. The table lists 35,000 to 45,000 clones, roughly nine tenths of them singletons. This clone was detected only a few times. The origin of this receptor is a human donor in a cohort sampled during active COVID-19. The J gene is TRBJ2-7, the V gene TRBV9; 7 nucleotides agree with TRBD2. Specimen: peripheral blood. The CDR3 region has the DNA TGTGCCAGCAGCCTTGGACTAGGCGAGCAGTACTTC. Its protein is CASSLGLGEQYF.